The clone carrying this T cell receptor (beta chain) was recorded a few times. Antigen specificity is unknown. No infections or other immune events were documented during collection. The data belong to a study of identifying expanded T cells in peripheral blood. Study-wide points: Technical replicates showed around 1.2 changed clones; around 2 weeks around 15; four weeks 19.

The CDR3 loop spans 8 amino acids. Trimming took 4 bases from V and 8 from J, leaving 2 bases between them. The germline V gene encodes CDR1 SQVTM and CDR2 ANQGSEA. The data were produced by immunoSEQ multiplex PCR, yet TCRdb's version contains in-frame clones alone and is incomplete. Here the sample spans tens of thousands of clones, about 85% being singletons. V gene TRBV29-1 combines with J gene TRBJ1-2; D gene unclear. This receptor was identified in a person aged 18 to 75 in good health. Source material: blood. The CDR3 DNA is TGCAGCGTTGGAGGCTACACCTTC. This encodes CSVGGYTF.